This T cell receptor (beta chain) is from a study of cytomegalovirus exposure and HLA in healthy donors. Study-level results: The authors listed approximately 150 TCR beta chains as cytomegalovirus-associated.

In germline, CDR1 is SNHLY, CDR2 FYNNEI. This CDR3 spans 14 amino acids. With 4 bases clipped from V and 3 bases from J, the junction kept 3 bases outside the gene matches. Worth noting for this clone: What it binds is unknown.

This PCR relied on a set of 60 Vbeta primers and 13 Jbeta primers. In the study's own analysis: An analysis that came later counted 73 million or so unique TCR beta chains, 9 million to 12 million shared. The table came from immunoSEQ multiplex PCR; TCRdb's copy has only in-frame clones and leaves some out. Clonal size and the V and J genes are those of that table, whereas D and trimming came from the DNA. The sample lists approximately 210,000 clones; around 75% were seen once. Sequencing was done on a sample of PBMCs. The origin of this receptor is a woman in her 50s in good health and CMV-seronegative. The rearrangement uses TRBV2 and TRBJ2-1, with 7 bases fitting TRBD1. CDR3 bases: TGTGCCAGCAGTGTCGACAGGGTCTACAATGAGCAGTTCTTC. Its translation: CASSVDRVYNEQFF.